The rows below give T cell receptor beta chains drawn from one sample of a study of CD8+CD57+ T cells in acquired aplastic anemia. TCRdb redid the calling of the reads with MiXCR, one entry per CDR3 protein. The sample yields roughly 500,000 distinct CDR3 sequences, under 40% seen once. The sequencing sample was made of sorted CD4+, CD8+, or CD8+CD57+ T cells (not recorded which) from PBMCs. These receptors all stem from a human donor with aplastic anemia. Each CDR3 is given with its conserved first and last residue. Each record gives: V gene, J gene, clone size, CDR3 protein. Where a row states a size, it is once, few, many or the class of an expanded clone; other rows omit it.

V: TRBV12-3/TRBV12-4; J: TRBJ1-2; size: few; CDR3: CASSLEGDRGDSYGYTF
V: TRBV6-4; J: TRBJ1-6; size: .; CDR3: CASSVFGAGIQYNSPLHF
V: TRBV7-3; J: TRBJ2-2; size: .; CDR3: CASSRSGGATGELFF
V: TRBV18; J: TRBJ1-4; size: .; CDR3: CATNAEENEKLFF
V: TRBV10-3; J: TRBJ1-1; size: .; CDR3: CGTKAPSTEAFF
V: TRBV7-2; J: TRBJ2-7; size: many; CDR3: CASSAWGVGGYEQYF
V: TRBV19; J: TRBJ1-5; size: many; CDR3: CASSMWTVDYSNQPQHF
V: TRBV9; J: TRBJ1-5; size: many; CDR3: CASSKQGADQPQHF
V: TRBV2; J: TRBJ1-6; size: .; CDR3: CASNRDRGMSPLHF
V: TRBV4-3; J: TRBJ1-4; size: .; CDR3: CASSHGVSSNEKLFF
V: TRBV19; J: TRBJ1-5; size: many; CDR3: CASQGGRGGSGNQPQHF
V: TRBV7-6; J: TRBJ2-2; size: .; CDR3: CASSPRDRLSSGELFF
V: TRBV10-3; J: TRBJ1-6; size: few; CDR3: CASSLPRGFDSPLHF
V: TRBV5-1; J: TRBJ2-3; size: few; CDR3: CASSTRAGEDTQYF
V: TRBV5-1; J: TRBJ1-4; size: .; CDR3: CASSRGPTATNEKLFF
V: TRBV20-1; J: TRBJ1-1; size: .; CDR3: CSAGGVQMNTEAFF
V: TRBV25-1; J: TRBJ1-1; size: many; CDR3: CASSGTGWNTEAFF
V: TRBV2; J: TRBJ1-2; size: .; CDR3: CASRDQLGQGVGYTF
V: TRBV7-6; J: TRBJ2-3; size: .; CDR3: CASSLVLAAEQYF
V: TRBV9; J: TRBJ2-6; size: many; CDR3: CASSVDPRTGRSGANVLTF
V: TRBV13; J: TRBJ2-7; size: once; CDR3: CASSLGGTSGRGTYEQYF
V: TRBV20-1; J: TRBJ2-7; size: many; CDR3: CSGEGGRAYEQYF
V: TRBV7-9; J: TRBJ2-2; size: .; CDR3: CASSKLIDTGELFF
V: TRBV19; J: TRBJ1-2; size: many; CDR3: CASSIGTGVWDGYTF
V: TRBV9; J: TRBJ2-2; size: .; CDR3: CASSVLGTGELFF
V: TRBV10-3; J: TRBJ2-7; size: many; CDR3: CAISESGGGIHEQYF
V: TRBV7-6; J: TRBJ1-2; size: many; CDR3: CASTPGQLSYGYTF
V: TRBV9; J: TRBJ2-1; size: few; CDR3: CASSVPWGTSGDNEQFF
V: TRBV2; J: TRBJ2-1; size: .; CDR3: CATGLAGGLNEQFF
V: TRBV27; J: TRBJ2-7; size: few; CDR3: CASSRQGAYEQYF
V: TRBV6-2/TRBV6-3; J: TRBJ2-7; size: .; CDR3: CASIAGQGATSSYEQYF
V: TRBV7-2; J: TRBJ2-5; size: few; CDR3: CASSLSGGVETQYF
V: TRBV7-3; J: TRBJ1-1; size: many; CDR3: CASSRWGRNTEAFF
V: TRBV5-4; J: TRBJ1-2; size: .; CDR3: CASSAIGTGIYGYTF
V: TRBV20-1; J: TRBJ2-3; size: .; CDR3: CSARGQGASDTQYF
V: TRBV20-1; J: TRBJ1-4; size: few; CDR3: CSAEGSVDEKLFF
V: TRBV27; J: TRBJ1-2; size: few; CDR3: CASSPQGLGGYTF
V: TRBV20-1; J: TRBJ2-7; size: many; CDR3: CSARVLAPDEQYF
V: TRBV5-1; J: TRBJ1-6; size: .; CDR3: CASRTSEGRLNSPLHF
V: TRBV9; J: TRBJ2-1; size: .; CDR3: CASSVVGAQSSYNEQFF
V: TRBV20-1; J: TRBJ2-3; size: .; CDR3: CSASFLAGATDTQYF
V: TRBV5-5; J: TRBJ2-6; size: many; CDR3: CASSPTVGANVLTF
V: TRBV19; J: TRBJ2-1; size: .; CDR3: CASRTLMGNEQFF
V: TRBV7-6; J: TRBJ2-3; size: few; CDR3: CASSKVPGQGGTQYF
V: TRBV11-2; J: TRBJ2-7; size: .; CDR3: CASSPSMTGRLNEQYF
V: TRBV15; J: TRBJ2-7; size: .; CDR3: CATSRGVYEQYF